This T cell receptor (beta chain) was sequenced during a study of blood T cell repertoires in COVID-19 (dated by TCRdb to the early 2020s). Study-level background: Samples covering the acute and convalescent phases of COVID-19 were provided by collaborators in the United States, Italy and Spain. Samples were obtained from the ongoing ImmuneRACE study (first 160 participants) and from 1,254 subjects provided by 6 global collaborators. HLA class I and class II types, where available, came from metadata supplied by the sample provider rather than from assay-based typing. The prospective study material was composed of cDNA or gDNA derived from T cells, B-cell-depleted T cells, or PBMCs. A de-identified subject ID, COVID-19 status, age in years and sex were almost always included in the sample metadata. Deeply sampled blood TCRbeta repertoires from subjects exposed to, actively infected with, or recovered from COVID-19 were included in the dataset. The repertoires were released in a freely available public database meant as a resource for research on the immune response to SARS-CoV-2. Overall study outcomes, separate from this receptor: Clinical and demographic metadata were provided uncurated, with the amount varying by source and participant.

Each collaborating institution followed its own protocols to collect whole blood in K2EDTA tubes. For TCRbeta analysis, collaborator samples were shipped as frozen whole blood, as isolated PBMCs, or as DNA extracted from either sample type. Details on this clone: Its antigen is currently not known. No base quality information exists; no much larger clone differs at one position.

TCRbeta CDR3 regions were amplified from genomic DNA using the immunoSEQ Assay, a bias-controlled multiplex PCR. The source study handled its data this way. The number of nucleated cells in each sample was estimated from the amplification of reference gene primers within the assay. Sequence reads were collapsed and filtered to measure the absolute abundance of every unique TCRbeta CDR3 rearrangement. For each sample, productive Simpson clonality was calculated by taking the square root of Simpson's diversity index across productive rearrangements. In TCRdb, the immuneACCESS table is reduced to in-frame sequences with V and J assigned. These tables do not hold every clone; where another copy was compared, an unresolved V gene accounts for under half, and the others remain unexplained. That table gives V, J and clone size, and the DNA gave D and trimming. This sample has approximately 68,000 clones in its table, and roughly nine tenths of those were observed once. 3.5% to 5.5% of the sample goes to the ten largest clones.

Sequencing used peripheral blood. The receptor was isolated from a man aged 50-60 years with active COVID-19.

The nucleotides read TGCAGCGGGGGGTCCGAGCTCGGCACCGGGGAGCTGTTTTTT. This codes for CSGGSELGTGELFF. The rearranged chain carries TRBV29-1 and TRBJ2-2; the D call could be TRBD1 or TRBD2, with each sharing 5 bases. The CDR3 goes from the cysteine to the phenylalanine over 14 residues. The kept DNA is CDR3 alone, 42 bases in frame from the first base. The junction shows trimming of 7 bases on V and 4 bases on J, plus 16 bases between the germline ends. The germline V gene specifies SQVTM as CDR1 and ANQGSEA as CDR2.